These 11 T cell receptor beta chains came from one sample sequenced in a study of post-analysis software for immune sequencing data (dated by TCRdb to 2014 to 2015). General conclusions and limits of the study: Patients showed significantly higher frequencies than controls for a handful of TRBV segments, among them TRBV5-6, TRBV5-1 and TRBV20-1.

Antigens of these TCRs are unknown. Libraries were constructed by PCR. The sequencer listed for this sample is Illumina HiSeq 2500. To reduce PCR and sequencing biases, unique molecular identifiers were built into the TCR beta cDNA libraries. TCRdb reprocessed the public reads (quality trimming at Q25 with fastp, clone calling with MiXCR) and kept in-frame beta chains. Rows merge per CDR3 protein into single entries with the most common DNA and genes. For this sample there are roughly 800,000 distinct CDR3 sequences; around 42% appear just once. The top ten hold 4.9% of the sample. The sequencing input was blood. These receptors were collected from a girl between 5 and 17 years old with multiple sclerosis.

This clonotype was found many times. The chain couples TRBV7-2 to TRBJ2-3; a possible D gene is TRBD2 (6 bases). Germline V gives CDR1 SGHTA, CDR2 FQGNSA. This CDR3 comprises 15 residues. V lost 5 bases to trimming and J lost 2 bases, with 14 bases between them. CDR3 nucleotides: TGTGCCAGCAGCGGCGGGACTTTGTACACAGATACGCAGTATTTT. This translates into CASSGGTLYTDTQYF.

This clonotype occurred a few times. The chain is built from TRBV10-3 and TRBJ2-4; D remains ambiguous. V lost 3 bases and J 0 bases, leaving 12 bases between the germline ends. The CDR3 sequence is 16 residues long. Germline loops: CDR1 ENHRY, CDR2 SYGVKD. For the CDR3, the DNA is TGTGCCATCAGTGACCCTATAGGATTAGCCAAAAACATTCAGTACTTC. Translation gives CAISDPIGLAKNIQYF.

The sample holds a few counts of this clonotype. The V call is TRBV9, the J call TRBJ2-1; TRBD1 or TRBD2 may be the D gene (6 bases each). Germline loops: CDR1 SGDLS, CDR2 YYNGEE. The ends were cut back, 3 bases at V and 8 bases at J, with 15 bases in the middle. This CDR3 has 14 residues. CDR3 DNA: TGTGCCAGCAGCGGCTGGGGGGCCCAGGATGAGCAGTTCTTC. Encoded protein: CASSGWGAQDEQFF.

V usage is TRBV19 and J usage is TRBJ2-5; 8 positions agree with TRBD1. The CDR3 runs 15 residues. The germline gives CDR1 LNHDA, CDR2 SQIVND (reference sequence). The J segment lost 5 bases and the V segment lost 5 bases, leaving 10 bases of the junction unmatched. CDR3 residues: CASSPRTGQMETQYF. The DNA of the CDR3 is TGTGCCAGTAGTCCAAGGACAGGGCAAATGGAGACCCAGTACTTC.

The genes are TRBV7-2 and TRBJ2-7, with TRBD1 identical over 7 bases. In germline, CDR1 is SGHTA, CDR2 FQGNSA. The CDR3 consists of 15 residues. J lost 2 bases, V lost 4 bases, and 8 bases had no gene match. The CDR3 bases are TGTGCCAGCAGCTCCAACTTCGGGACAGCCTACGAGCAGTACTTC. It codes for CASSSNFGTAYEQYF.

This clonotype has a count of ten or more. V and J are TRBV7-2 and TRBJ1-4; no clear D gene. The CDR3 has 12 residues. Germline V gene lookup returns CDR1 SGHTA and CDR2 FQGNSA. The V and J ends lost 2 bases and 8 bases respectively, with 6 bases between them. CDR3 nucleotides: TGTGCCAGCAGCTTAATAGGGGAAAAACTGTTTTTT. This sequence encodes CASSLIGEKLFF.

Worth noting for this clonotype: This is likely a read error, given that the CDR3 carries no conserved phenylalanine or tryptophan at its end. The rearrangement joins TRBV6-6 to TRBJ2-3; no clear D gene. The CDR3 runs to 14 residues. The V and J ends lost 7 bases and 6 bases respectively, with 17 bases between them. Germline CDR1 reads MNHNY; CDR2 reads SVGAGI (reference sequence). This CDR3 reads CASTLFVPGDTQYL. CDR3 coding DNA: TGTGCCAGCACCCTCTTTGTCCCCGGGGATACGCAGTATTTG.

The V and J genes are TRBV29-1 and TRBJ2-4; 7 bases fit TRBD1. TRBJ2-7 matches the DNA end more closely, so the J call is doubtful. CDR3 length: 14 residues. Germline V lookup: CDR1 SQVTM, CDR2 ANQGSEA. In nucleotides, the CDR3 is TGCAGCGTTCTACAGGGGAACAAAGGGTACGAGCAGTACTTC. Encoded protein: CSVLQGNKGYEQYF.

The chain has TRBV2 and TRBJ2-1, with 9 positions matching TRBD2. This CDR3 region has 17 residues. Germline CDR1 SNHLY, CDR2 FYNNEI. J was trimmed by 1 base and V by 2 bases; bases with no gene match: 6. Here the CDR3 reads CASSEWASGDSYNEQFF. DNA of the CDR3: TGTGCCAGCAGTGAATGGGCTAGCGGGGATTCCTACAATGAGCAGTTCTTC.

The chain employs TRBV9 and TRBJ1-1; D gene ambiguous. Germline assignment: CDR1 SGDLS and CDR2 YYNGEE. The CDR3 has 13 amino acids. The V end lost 3 bases, the J end lost 4 bases, and 10 bases lay between the germline ends. CDR3 coding DNA: TGTGCCAGCAGCGCGGGCGCATTCACTGAAGCTTTCTTT. As protein: CASSAGAFTEAFF.

This clonotype appeared a few times. The V and J genes are TRBV7-9 and TRBJ1-4; 9 nucleotides line up with TRBD1. Germline CDR1 SEHNR, CDR2 FQNEAQ (reference sequence). The CDR3 has 15 amino acids. Trimming took 5 bases from V and 8 from J; bases not matched to a gene: 9. The CDR3 loop reads CASSRTQGAREKLFF. CDR3 DNA: TGTGCCAGCAGCCGAACACAGGGGGCGCGCGAAAAACTGTTTTTT.